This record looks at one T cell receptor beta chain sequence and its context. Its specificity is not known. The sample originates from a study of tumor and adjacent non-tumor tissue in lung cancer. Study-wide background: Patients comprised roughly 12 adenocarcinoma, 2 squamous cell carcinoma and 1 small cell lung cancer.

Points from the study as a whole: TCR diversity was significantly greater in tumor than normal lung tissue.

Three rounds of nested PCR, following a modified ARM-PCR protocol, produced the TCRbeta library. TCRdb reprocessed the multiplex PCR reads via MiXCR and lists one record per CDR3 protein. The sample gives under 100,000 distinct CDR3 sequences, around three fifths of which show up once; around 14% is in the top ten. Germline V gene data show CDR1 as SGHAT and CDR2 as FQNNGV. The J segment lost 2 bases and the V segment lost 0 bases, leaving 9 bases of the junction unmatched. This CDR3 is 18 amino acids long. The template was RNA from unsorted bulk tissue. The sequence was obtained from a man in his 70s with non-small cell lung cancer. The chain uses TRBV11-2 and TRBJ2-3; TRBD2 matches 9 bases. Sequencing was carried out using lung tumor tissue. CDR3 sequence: CASSLDRTSARDTDTQYF. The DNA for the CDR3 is TGTGCCAGCAGCTTAGACCGGACTAGCGCGAGAGACACAGATACGCAGTATTTT.